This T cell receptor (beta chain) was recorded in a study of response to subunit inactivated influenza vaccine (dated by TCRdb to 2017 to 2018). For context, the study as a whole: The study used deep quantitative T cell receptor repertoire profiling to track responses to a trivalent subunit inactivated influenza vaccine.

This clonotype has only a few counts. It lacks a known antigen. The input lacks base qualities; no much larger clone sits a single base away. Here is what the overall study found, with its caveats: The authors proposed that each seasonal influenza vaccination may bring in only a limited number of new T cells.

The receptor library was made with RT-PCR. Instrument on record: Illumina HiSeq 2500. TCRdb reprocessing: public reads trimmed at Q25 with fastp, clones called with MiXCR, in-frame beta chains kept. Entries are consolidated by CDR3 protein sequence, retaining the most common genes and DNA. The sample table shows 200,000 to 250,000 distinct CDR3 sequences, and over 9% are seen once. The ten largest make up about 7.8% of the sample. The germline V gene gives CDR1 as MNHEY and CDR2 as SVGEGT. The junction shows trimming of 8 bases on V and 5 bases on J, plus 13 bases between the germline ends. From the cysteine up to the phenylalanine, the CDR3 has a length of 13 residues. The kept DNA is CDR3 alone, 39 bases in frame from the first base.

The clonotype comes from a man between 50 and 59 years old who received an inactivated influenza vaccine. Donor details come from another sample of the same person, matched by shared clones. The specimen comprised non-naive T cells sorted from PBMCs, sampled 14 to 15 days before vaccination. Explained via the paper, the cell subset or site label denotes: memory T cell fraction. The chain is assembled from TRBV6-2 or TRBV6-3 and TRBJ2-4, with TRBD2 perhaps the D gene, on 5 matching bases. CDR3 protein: CASGSGGENIQYF. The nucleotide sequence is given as TGTGCCAGCGGAAGTGGAGGAGAAAACATTCAGTACTTC.